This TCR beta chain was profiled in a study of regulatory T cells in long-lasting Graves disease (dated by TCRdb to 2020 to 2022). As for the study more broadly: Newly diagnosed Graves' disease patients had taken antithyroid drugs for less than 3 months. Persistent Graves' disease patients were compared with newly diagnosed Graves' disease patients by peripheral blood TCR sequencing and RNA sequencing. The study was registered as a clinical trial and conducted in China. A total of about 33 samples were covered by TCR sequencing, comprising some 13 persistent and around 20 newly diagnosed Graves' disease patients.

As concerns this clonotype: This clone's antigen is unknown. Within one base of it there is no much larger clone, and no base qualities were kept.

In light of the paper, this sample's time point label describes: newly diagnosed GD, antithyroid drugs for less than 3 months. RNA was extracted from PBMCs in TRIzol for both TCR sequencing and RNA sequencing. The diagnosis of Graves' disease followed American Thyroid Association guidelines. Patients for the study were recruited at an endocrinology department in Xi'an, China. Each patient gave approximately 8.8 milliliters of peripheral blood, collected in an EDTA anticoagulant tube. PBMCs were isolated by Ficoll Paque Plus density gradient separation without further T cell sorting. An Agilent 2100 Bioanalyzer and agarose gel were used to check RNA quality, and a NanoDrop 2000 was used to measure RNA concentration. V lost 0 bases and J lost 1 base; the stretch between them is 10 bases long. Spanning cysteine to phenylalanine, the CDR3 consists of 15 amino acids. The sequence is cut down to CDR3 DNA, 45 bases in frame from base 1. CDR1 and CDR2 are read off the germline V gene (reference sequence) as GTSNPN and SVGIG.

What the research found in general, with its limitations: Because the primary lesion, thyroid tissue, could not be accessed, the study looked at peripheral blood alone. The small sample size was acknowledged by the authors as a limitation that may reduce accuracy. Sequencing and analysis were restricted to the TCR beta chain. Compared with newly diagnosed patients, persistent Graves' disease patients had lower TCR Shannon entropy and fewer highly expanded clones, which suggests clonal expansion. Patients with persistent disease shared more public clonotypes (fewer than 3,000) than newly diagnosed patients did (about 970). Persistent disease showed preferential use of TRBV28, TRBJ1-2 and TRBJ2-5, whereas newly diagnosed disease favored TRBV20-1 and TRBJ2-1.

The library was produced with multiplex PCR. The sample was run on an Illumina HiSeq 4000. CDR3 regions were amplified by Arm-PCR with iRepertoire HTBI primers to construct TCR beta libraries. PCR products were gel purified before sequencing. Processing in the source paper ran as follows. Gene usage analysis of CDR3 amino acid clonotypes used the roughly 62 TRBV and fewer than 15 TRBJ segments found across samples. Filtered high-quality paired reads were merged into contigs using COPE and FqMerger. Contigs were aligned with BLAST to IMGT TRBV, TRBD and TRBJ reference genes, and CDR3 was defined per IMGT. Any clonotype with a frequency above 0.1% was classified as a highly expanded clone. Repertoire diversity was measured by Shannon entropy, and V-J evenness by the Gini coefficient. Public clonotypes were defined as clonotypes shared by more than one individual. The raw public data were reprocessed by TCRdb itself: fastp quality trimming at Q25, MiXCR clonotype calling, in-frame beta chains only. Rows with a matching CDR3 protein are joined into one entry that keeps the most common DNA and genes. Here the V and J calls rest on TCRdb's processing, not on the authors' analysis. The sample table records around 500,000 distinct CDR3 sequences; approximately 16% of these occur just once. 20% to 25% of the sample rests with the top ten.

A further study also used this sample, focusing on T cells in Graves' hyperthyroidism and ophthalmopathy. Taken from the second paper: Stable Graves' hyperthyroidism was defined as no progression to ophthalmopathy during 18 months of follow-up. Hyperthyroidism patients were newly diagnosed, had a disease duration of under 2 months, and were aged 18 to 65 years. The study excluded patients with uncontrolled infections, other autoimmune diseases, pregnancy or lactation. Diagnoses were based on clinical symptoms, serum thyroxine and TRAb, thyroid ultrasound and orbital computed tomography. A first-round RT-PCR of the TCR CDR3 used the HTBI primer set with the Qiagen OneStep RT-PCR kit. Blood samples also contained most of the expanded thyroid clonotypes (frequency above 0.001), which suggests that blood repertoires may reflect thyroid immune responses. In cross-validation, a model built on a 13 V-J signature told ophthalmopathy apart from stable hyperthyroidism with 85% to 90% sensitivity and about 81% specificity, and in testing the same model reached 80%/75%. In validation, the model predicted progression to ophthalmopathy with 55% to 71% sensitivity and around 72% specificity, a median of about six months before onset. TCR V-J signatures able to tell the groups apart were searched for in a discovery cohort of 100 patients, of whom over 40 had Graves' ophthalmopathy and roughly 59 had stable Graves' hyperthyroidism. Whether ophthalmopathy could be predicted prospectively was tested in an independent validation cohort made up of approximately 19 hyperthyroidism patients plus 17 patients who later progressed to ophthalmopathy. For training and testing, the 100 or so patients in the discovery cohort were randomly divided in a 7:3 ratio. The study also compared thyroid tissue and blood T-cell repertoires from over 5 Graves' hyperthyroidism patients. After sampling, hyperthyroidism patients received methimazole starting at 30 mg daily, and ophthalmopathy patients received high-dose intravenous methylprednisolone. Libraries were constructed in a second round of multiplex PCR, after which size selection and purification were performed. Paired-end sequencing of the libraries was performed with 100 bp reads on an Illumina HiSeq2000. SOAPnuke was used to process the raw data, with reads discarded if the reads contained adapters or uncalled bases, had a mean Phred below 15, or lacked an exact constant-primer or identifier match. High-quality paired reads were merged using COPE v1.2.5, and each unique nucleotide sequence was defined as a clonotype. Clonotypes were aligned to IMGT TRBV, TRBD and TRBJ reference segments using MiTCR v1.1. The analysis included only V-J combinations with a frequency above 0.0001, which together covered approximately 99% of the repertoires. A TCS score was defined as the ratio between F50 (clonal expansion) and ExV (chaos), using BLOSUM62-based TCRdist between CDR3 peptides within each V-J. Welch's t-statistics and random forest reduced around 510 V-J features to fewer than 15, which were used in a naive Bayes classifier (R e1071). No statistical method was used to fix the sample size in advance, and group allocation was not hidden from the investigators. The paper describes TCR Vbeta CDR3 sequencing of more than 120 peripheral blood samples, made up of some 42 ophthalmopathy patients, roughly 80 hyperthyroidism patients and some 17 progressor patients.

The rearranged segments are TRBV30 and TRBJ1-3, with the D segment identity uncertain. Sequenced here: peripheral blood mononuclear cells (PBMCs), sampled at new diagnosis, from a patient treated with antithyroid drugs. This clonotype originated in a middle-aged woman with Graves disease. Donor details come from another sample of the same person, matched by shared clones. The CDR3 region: CAWSVPQTSGNTIYF. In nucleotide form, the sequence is TGTGCCTGGAGTGTACCCCAGACGTCTGGAAACACCATATATTTT.